These T cell receptor beta chains were read from a single sample in a study of glioma-infiltrating T cells. TCRdb reprocessed the multiplex PCR reads via MiXCR and lists one record per CDR3 protein. The data show more than 300,000 distinct CDR3 sequences, with roughly 41% seen just once and approximately 12% held by the top ten. Sequences were obtained from glioma tissue, nonneoplastic brain tissue, or PBMCs (not recorded which). The receptor source for this set is a human donor with low-grade glioma or glioblastoma, undergoing nonglioma brain surgery, or in good health (not recorded which). The CDR3 runs from the conserved cysteine through the conserved F or W. A D gene is named only where the DNA matches it firmly. Only part of the rows carry a size: once, few, many, or a class if the clone is expanded.

j_call: TRBJ1-1; v_call: TRBV28; clone_size: many; d_call: .; cdr3_nt: TGTGCCAGCAGCTCCTCGACAGGCGGTGAAGCTTTCTTT; cdr3_aa: CASSSSTGGEAFF
j_call: TRBJ1-4; v_call: TRBV28; clone_size: .; d_call: .; cdr3_nt: TGTGCCAGCACCCTCACCGGCGAAGCAACTAATGAAAAACTGTTTTTT; cdr3_aa: CASTLTGEATNEKLFF
j_call: TRBJ1-1; v_call: TRBV27; clone_size: many; d_call: .; cdr3_nt: TGTGCCAGCAGTTTAGAGGGGGGCACTGAAGCTTTCTTT; cdr3_aa: CASSLEGGTEAFF
j_call: TRBJ2-4; v_call: TRBV7-2; clone_size: few; d_call: .; cdr3_nt: TGCGCCAGCAGCCAAGATCCGGGGGGCCTAGCCAAAAACATTCAGTACTTC; cdr3_aa: CASSQDPGGLAKNIQYF
j_call: TRBJ2-1; v_call: TRBV6-1; clone_size: many; d_call: .; cdr3_nt: TGTGCCAGCACCCGGGTAACCAACTCCTACAATGAGCAGTTCTTC; cdr3_aa: CASTRVTNSYNEQFF
j_call: TRBJ2-3; v_call: TRBV6-2/TRBV6-3; clone_size: .; d_call: .; cdr3_nt: TGTGCCAGCAGTTACACGGTTCCCACAATGGGGGCAGATATGCAGTATTTT; cdr3_aa: CASSYTVPTMGADMQYF
j_call: TRBJ1-4; v_call: TRBV20-1; clone_size: .; d_call: .; cdr3_nt: TGCAGTGCTATTTCTGTGAGGAGGGAGAAACTGCTTTTT; cdr3_aa: CSAISVRREKLLF
j_call: TRBJ2-1; v_call: TRBV28; clone_size: many; d_call: .; cdr3_nt: TGTGCCAGCAGCCCAACTAGAGTCTCCTACAATGAGCAGTTCTTC; cdr3_aa: CASSPTRVSYNEQFF
j_call: TRBJ2-7; v_call: TRBV2; clone_size: .; d_call: TRBD1; cdr3_nt: TGTGCCAGCAGTGGACAGGGAATTTCCTACAATGAGCAGTACTTC; cdr3_aa: CASSGQGISYNEQYF
j_call: TRBJ2-3; v_call: TRBV20-1; clone_size: many; d_call: .; cdr3_nt: TGCAGTGCTAGGGGGGATGGAAGCCGGGATACGCAGTATTTT; cdr3_aa: CSARGDGSRDTQYF
j_call: TRBJ2-2; v_call: TRBV5-1; clone_size: .; d_call: .; cdr3_nt: TGCGCCAGCAGCCCCTTCTCGGTGAACACCGGGGAGCTGTTTTTT; cdr3_aa: CASSPFSVNTGELFF
j_call: TRBJ2-1; v_call: TRBV18; clone_size: .; d_call: .; cdr3_nt: TGTGCCAGCTCACAAATAGCGGCCTACAATGAGCAGTTCTTC; cdr3_aa: CASSQIAAYNEQFF
j_call: TRBJ2-3; v_call: TRBV20-1; clone_size: many; d_call: .; cdr3_nt: TGCAGTGCTAGAGGACGGACTTTGGGGGATACGCAGTATTTT; cdr3_aa: CSARGRTLGDTQYF
j_call: TRBJ2-7; v_call: TRBV27; clone_size: many; d_call: TRBD1; cdr3_nt: TGTGCCAGCAGTAAAGGGACAGGGGTATACGAGCAGTACTTC; cdr3_aa: CASSKGTGVYEQYF
j_call: TRBJ2-2; v_call: TRBV20-1; clone_size: .; d_call: TRBD2; cdr3_nt: TGCAGTGCTAGATATGCTTTTGGGAGGGGTTTCAACACCGGGGAGCTGTTTTTT; cdr3_aa: CSARYAFGRGFNTGELFF
j_call: TRBJ2-6; v_call: TRBV20-1; clone_size: many; d_call: .; cdr3_nt: TGCAGTGCCGATGCTCCCTCTGGGGCCAACGTCCTGACTTTC; cdr3_aa: CSADAPSGANVLTF
j_call: TRBJ2-1; v_call: TRBV5-4; clone_size: .; d_call: .; cdr3_nt: TGTGCCAGCAGCTTGGGGCCCTCGGATGAGCAGTTCTTC; cdr3_aa: CASSLGPSDEQFF
j_call: TRBJ2-7; v_call: TRBV7-2; clone_size: .; d_call: TRBD2; cdr3_nt: TGTGCCAGCAGATATCCCGGGACTAGCGGATACGAGCAGTACTTC; cdr3_aa: CASRYPGTSGYEQYF
j_call: TRBJ2-1; v_call: TRBV11-2; clone_size: .; d_call: TRBD1; cdr3_nt: TGTGCCAGCAGCCCGTCCAATGCAGGGGGCAATGAGCAGTTCTTC; cdr3_aa: CASSPSNAGGNEQFF
j_call: TRBJ2-5; v_call: TRBV20-1; clone_size: .; d_call: TRBD2; cdr3_nt: TGCAGTGCTCCCCTAGCGGGAGAGACCCAGTACTTC; cdr3_aa: CSAPLAGETQYF
j_call: TRBJ2-7; v_call: TRBV28; clone_size: many; d_call: TRBD2; cdr3_nt: TGTGCCAGCAGTCCTCTAGCGGGAGCTCACGAGCAGTACTTC; cdr3_aa: CASSPLAGAHEQYF
j_call: TRBJ1-5; v_call: TRBV20-1; clone_size: many; d_call: .; cdr3_nt: TGCAGTGCTAGCCAGAGGGAGCCCCAGCATTTT; cdr3_aa: CSASQREPQHF
j_call: TRBJ2-7; v_call: TRBV7-2; clone_size: .; d_call: .; cdr3_nt: TGTGCCAGCAGCTTAAGGGCCGGGACGACCGCCTACGAGCAGTACTTC; cdr3_aa: CASSLRAGTTAYEQYF
j_call: TRBJ1-2; v_call: TRBV5-4; clone_size: .; d_call: TRBD1; cdr3_nt: TGTGCCAGCAGCTTGTTTCCTCCCACTCCGGACAGGGGAAAAGATACCTTC; cdr3_aa: CASSLFPPTPDRGKDTF
j_call: TRBJ2-1; v_call: TRBV2; clone_size: .; d_call: .; cdr3_nt: TGTGCCAGCAGTGTGCTAGGAGGGGGTATCGACAATGAGCAGTTCTTC; cdr3_aa: CASSVLGGGIDNEQFF
j_call: TRBJ1-5; v_call: TRBV7-2; clone_size: .; d_call: .; cdr3_nt: TGTGCCAGCAGCTTAGCCCTCCTGACATGGCAGCCCCAGCATTTT; cdr3_aa: CASSLALLTWQPQHF
j_call: TRBJ1-5; v_call: TRBV15; clone_size: many; d_call: .; cdr3_nt: TGTGCCACCAGCAGAGGACGAATAGATAGCAATCAGCCCCAGCATTTT; cdr3_aa: CATSRGRIDSNQPQHF
j_call: TRBJ2-3; v_call: TRBV20-1; clone_size: few; d_call: TRBD2; cdr3_nt: TGCAGTGCTCTGACTAGCGGGAGGCAGGGACCAGATACGCAGTATTTT; cdr3_aa: CSALTSGRQGPDTQYF
j_call: TRBJ2-1; v_call: TRBV28; clone_size: many; d_call: .; cdr3_nt: TGTGCCAGCAGTCTCCTGGGACTCAAGCACAATGAGCAGTTCTTC; cdr3_aa: CASSLLGLKHNEQFF
j_call: TRBJ1-2; v_call: TRBV28; clone_size: few; d_call: .; cdr3_nt: TGTGCCAGCAGTTTAATGGCCGGGGACTACTATGGCTACACCTTC; cdr3_aa: CASSLMAGDYYGYTF
j_call: TRBJ2-4; v_call: TRBV7-2; clone_size: few; d_call: .; cdr3_nt: TGTGCCAGCAGCTCGGGGGTAACCGGGAACATTCAGTACTTC; cdr3_aa: CASSSGVTGNIQYF
j_call: TRBJ2-7; v_call: TRBV20-1; clone_size: .; d_call: .; cdr3_nt: TGCAGTGGACGGTCCTCCTACGAGCAGTACTTC; cdr3_aa: CSGRSSYEQYF
j_call: TRBJ2-1; v_call: TRBV2; clone_size: few; d_call: TRBD1; cdr3_nt: TGTGCCAGCAGTCGGACAGGGGGGCTGGACAATGAGCAGTTCTTC; cdr3_aa: CASSRTGGLDNEQFF
j_call: TRBJ2-1; v_call: TRBV28; clone_size: .; d_call: .; cdr3_nt: TGTGCCAGCAGGCGGGACTACAATGAGCAGTTCTTC; cdr3_aa: CASRRDYNEQFF
j_call: TRBJ1-2; v_call: TRBV7-9; clone_size: few; d_call: TRBD1; cdr3_nt: TGTGCCAGCAGCTTAACGCTCGGGACAGGAGATTTCTATGGCTACACCTTC; cdr3_aa: CASSLTLGTGDFYGYTF
j_call: TRBJ1-5; v_call: TRBV7-2; clone_size: .; d_call: .; cdr3_nt: TGTGCCAGCAGCTTAGCTATACAGGGTCAGCCCCAGCATTTT; cdr3_aa: CASSLAIQGQPQHF
j_call: TRBJ1-1; v_call: TRBV4-3; clone_size: .; d_call: TRBD1; cdr3_nt: TGCGCCAGCAGCCGGGGACAGGGTCGAGGGTCGAACACTGAAGCTTTCTTT; cdr3_aa: CASSRGQGRGSNTEAFF
j_call: TRBJ1-6; v_call: TRBV11-2; clone_size: .; d_call: .; cdr3_nt: TGTGCCAGCAGCCGCAGTCCCGGGATTCAAGGTTCACCCCTCCACTTT; cdr3_aa: CASSRSPGIQGSPLHF
j_call: TRBJ1-6; v_call: TRBV6-6; clone_size: .; d_call: .; cdr3_nt: TGTGCCAGCAGAACTCACTTAAGAAAGGAGGACTATAATTCACCCCTCCACTTT; cdr3_aa: CASRTHLRKEDYNSPLHF
j_call: TRBJ1-6; v_call: TRBV19; clone_size: .; d_call: TRBD1; cdr3_nt: TGTGCCAGTAAGGATCTGGACAGGAATAATTCACCCCTCCACTTT; cdr3_aa: CASKDLDRNNSPLHF
j_call: TRBJ2-2; v_call: TRBV27; clone_size: .; d_call: .; cdr3_nt: TGTGCCAGCAGTTTTCTCGGGACGCCTGCGAACACCGGGGAGCTGTTTTTT; cdr3_aa: CASSFLGTPANTGELFF
j_call: TRBJ1-2; v_call: TRBV20-1; clone_size: .; d_call: .; cdr3_nt: TGCAGTGCCGAGAAACGAGGGAACTATGGCTACACCTTC; cdr3_aa: CSAEKRGNYGYTF
j_call: TRBJ2-1; v_call: TRBV6-2/TRBV6-3; clone_size: many; d_call: .; cdr3_nt: TGTGCCAGCAGTGCCCGGGACTTTTACAATGAGCAGTTCTTC; cdr3_aa: CASSARDFYNEQFF
j_call: TRBJ2-3; v_call: TRBV15; clone_size: many; d_call: .; cdr3_nt: TGTGCCACCAGCAGGGGAATAACAGATACGCAGTATTTT; cdr3_aa: CATSRGITDTQYF
j_call: TRBJ1-1; v_call: TRBV20-1; clone_size: many; d_call: TRBD1; cdr3_nt: TGCAGTGCTACCAGGGGGGGGGCAGGGACTGAAGCTTTCTTT; cdr3_aa: CSATRGGAGTEAFF
j_call: TRBJ2-7; v_call: TRBV4-1; clone_size: few; d_call: .; cdr3_nt: TGCGCCAGCAGCCAGACGACGAAAGAAGGGAAGTACTTC; cdr3_aa: CASSQTTKEGKYF
j_call: TRBJ2-1; v_call: TRBV4-3; clone_size: .; d_call: .; cdr3_nt: TGCGCCAGCAGCCTAGCGCTGTTAACCTACAATGAGCAGTTCTTC; cdr3_aa: CASSLALLTYNEQFF
j_call: TRBJ2-2; v_call: TRBV27; clone_size: .; d_call: .; cdr3_nt: TGTGCCAGCCCGACCAGGGCTAAGAACACCGGGGAGCTGTTTTTT; cdr3_aa: CASPTRAKNTGELFF
j_call: TRBJ2-3; v_call: TRBV19; clone_size: few; d_call: TRBD2; cdr3_nt: TGTGCCAGTACGTGGACTAGCGGAGGGACAGATACGCAGTATTTT; cdr3_aa: CASTWTSGGTDTQYF
j_call: TRBJ1-1; v_call: TRBV15; clone_size: many; d_call: TRBD1; cdr3_nt: TGTGCCACCAGATTCAGGGGGCGAACTGAAGCTTTCTTT; cdr3_aa: CATRFRGRTEAFF